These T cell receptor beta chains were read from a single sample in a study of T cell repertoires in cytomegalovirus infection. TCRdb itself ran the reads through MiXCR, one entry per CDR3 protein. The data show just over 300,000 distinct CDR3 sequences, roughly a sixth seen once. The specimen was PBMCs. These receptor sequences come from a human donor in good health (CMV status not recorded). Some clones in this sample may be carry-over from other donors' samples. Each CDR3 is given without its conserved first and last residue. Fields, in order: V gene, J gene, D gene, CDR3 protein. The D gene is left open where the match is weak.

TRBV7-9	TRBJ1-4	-	ASSFQTGNEKLF
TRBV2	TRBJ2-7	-	ASSEEGMGRYEQY
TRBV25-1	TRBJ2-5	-	ASSESGNQETQY
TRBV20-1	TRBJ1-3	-	SARDPQGAGNTIY
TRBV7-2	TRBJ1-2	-	ASSLGDLLGYT
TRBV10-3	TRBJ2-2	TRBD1	AISDRQGLANTGELF
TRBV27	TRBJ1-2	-	ASSRIAYGRDYGYT
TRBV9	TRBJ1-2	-	ASSPEGSRKPANYGYT
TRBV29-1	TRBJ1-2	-	SVGHTANYGYT
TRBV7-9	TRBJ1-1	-	ASSGLGRGNTEAF
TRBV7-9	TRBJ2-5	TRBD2	ASSFGLAGDGQETQY
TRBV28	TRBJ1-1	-	ASSLNFQSYTEAF
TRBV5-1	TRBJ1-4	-	ASSMGGLSEKLF
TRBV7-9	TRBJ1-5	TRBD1	ASRSGQDQPQH
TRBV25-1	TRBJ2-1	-	ASSNPGRLYNEQF
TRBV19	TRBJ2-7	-	ASTLRRGFNEQY
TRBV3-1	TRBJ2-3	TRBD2	ASSPRLAGGLTDTQY
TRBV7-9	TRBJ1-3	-	ASSLEGDGNTIY
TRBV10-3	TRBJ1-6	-	AAQRDPNSPLH
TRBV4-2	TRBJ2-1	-	ASSQEERGYNEQF
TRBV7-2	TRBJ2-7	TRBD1	ASSQDRGSLAYEQY
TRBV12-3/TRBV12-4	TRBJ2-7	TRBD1	ASSPGTGYYEQY
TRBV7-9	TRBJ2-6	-	ASSIPRGAGANVLT
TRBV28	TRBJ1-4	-	ASSSQKQGLNEKLF
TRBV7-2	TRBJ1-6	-	ASSLVGGPALH
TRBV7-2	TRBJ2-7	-	ASSSDGISYEQY
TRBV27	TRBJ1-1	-	ASSLTRGNTEAF
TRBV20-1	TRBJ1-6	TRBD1	SARVLQGNNSPLH
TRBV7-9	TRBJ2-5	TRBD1	ASGRPVQGTGETQY
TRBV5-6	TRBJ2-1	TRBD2	ASSRDGGLAHEQF
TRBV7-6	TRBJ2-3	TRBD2	ASSPGGGALDTQY
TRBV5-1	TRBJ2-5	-	ASSPPTSGTLGGETQY